This passage covers 15 T cell receptor beta chains from one sample sequenced in a study of molecular identifiers for immune sequencing clone quantification. Each CDR3 protein is one row after TCRdb ran MiXCR on the PCR reads. Of about 640,000 distinct CDR3 sequences in the sample, just under 20% were seen once. Sequencing input: naive CD8+ T cells from blood, with Jurkat cell RNA spiked in. The subset denotes: FACS-sorted CD8+CD4-CCR7+CD45RA+ naive T cells. These TCRs come from a human donor in good health. Some libraries in this study had Jurkat cell RNA spiked in.

The V call is TRBV6-6, the J call TRBJ2-1; a possible D gene is TRBD1 (6 bases). The V end was cut by 0 bases, the J end by 3 bases, with 9 bases between. The germline V gene encodes CDR1 MNHNY and CDR2 SVGAGI (reference sequence). The CDR3 extends over 15 amino acids. CDR3 region: CASSYSGQSYNEQFF. For the CDR3, the DNA is TGTGCCAGCAGTTACTCAGGACAGAGCTACAATGAGCAGTTCTTC.

This clonotype was seen ten or more times. The gene calls are TRBV3-1 and TRBJ1-1; D remains unclear. Germline CDR1 and CDR2: LGHDT and YNNKEL (reference sequence). V dropped 0 bases and J dropped 3 bases, with 11 bases sitting between them. The CDR3 runs 15 residues. This CDR3 is CASSQDRSSDTEAFF. In DNA form, the CDR3 reads TGTGCCAGCAGCCAAGATAGGTCGTCAGACACTGAAGCTTTCTTT.

V is TRBV12-3 or TRBV12-4 and J is TRBJ2-3, with no clear D. The ends were cut back, 0 bases at V and 1 base at J, with 14 bases in the middle. The CDR3 runs 17 residues. The CDR3 reads CASSLARSRTGTDTQYF. DNA for the CDR3: TGTGCCAGCAGTTTAGCGCGGAGCAGAACCGGCACAGATACGCAGTATTTT.

In this sample, this clonotype turned up many times. The chain joins TRBV12-3 or TRBV12-4 to TRBJ2-3; the D gene could be TRBD1 or TRBD2 (6 bases each). This CDR3 is built from 13 residues. Between the trimmed V and J ends, which lost 8 bases and 2 bases, there was a span of 11 bases. The CDR3 region is CASVRGPTDTQYF. The CDR3 bases are TGTGCCAGCGTACGGGGGCCCACAGATACGCAGTATTTT.

The sample holds many counts of this clonotype. The chain uses TRBV19 and TRBJ2-2; unclear D gene. V was cut by 6 bases and J by 6 bases, with 5 bases left in between. The CDR3 contains 11 residues. Germline V lookup: CDR1 LNHDA, CDR2 SQIVND (reference sequence). CDR3 sequence (DNA): TGTGCCAGTAGAGTGCCCGGGGAGCTGTTTTTT. Amino acids: CASRVPGELFF.

The V and J genes are TRBV4-3 and TRBJ2-3, with D possibly being TRBD2 (6 bases). V lost 0 bases and J 1 base, leaving 14 bases between the germline ends. Germline V gene sequence: CDR1 LGHNA, CDR2 YSLEER. This CDR3 has 17 residues. This chain's CDR3 is CASSQDRLWGGTDTQYF. The CDR3 nucleotides read TGCGCCAGCAGCCAAGATCGCCTTTGGGGGGGCACAGATACGCAGTATTTT.

This clonotype has a count of ten or more. The chain is built from TRBV27 and TRBJ1-1; 8 nucleotides align to TRBD1. The CDR3 spans 15 residues. Germline trimming cut 5 bases from V and 1 base from J; bases unmatched to any gene: 6. CDR1 is MNHEY and CDR2 is SMNVEV in the germline V gene (reference sequence). In DNA form, the CDR3 reads TGTGCCAGCAGTCCTCGACAGGGGTGGAACACTGAAGCTTTCTTT. It translates to CASSPRQGWNTEAFF.

As regards this clonotype: Just one base apart from a much larger clone, this may be a read error. The chain couples TRBV9 to TRBJ1-1; 9 positions match TRBD1. Germline-derived CDR1 and CDR2 are SGDLS and YYNGEE. The CDR3 runs 16 residues. CDR3 residues: CASSAGQGFMNTEASF. The CDR3, as DNA: TGTGCCAGCAGCGCCGGACAGGGGTTTATGAACACTGAAGCTTCCTTT.

The DNA for the CDR3 is TGTGCCAGCAGAAGCGGGACATCCTACGAGCAGTACTTC. This codes for CASRSGTSYEQYF. This chain uses TRBV6-2 or TRBV6-3 with TRBJ2-7; D is perhaps TRBD2 (7 bases). In germline, CDR1 is MNHEY, CDR2 SVGEGT. V lost 6 bases, J lost 1 base, and 10 bases lay in between. CDR3 size: 13 residues.

This clonotype turned up a few times. V is TRBV3-1 and J is TRBJ2-1, with D possibly TRBD2 on 6 matching bases. Per germline, CDR1 LGHDT and CDR2 YNNKEL (reference sequence). The V gene lost 0 bases and the J gene lost 9 bases, with 12 bases spanning the gap. This CDR3 region has 14 residues. The CDR3 loop is CASSQDMGRSEQFF. As DNA, the CDR3 is TGTGCCAGCAGCCAAGATATGGGGAGGAGTGAGCAGTTCTTC.

V and J are TRBV7-6 and TRBJ2-2, with D perhaps being TRBD1 or TRBD2 (9 bases each). The length of the CDR3 is 17 residues. The germline V gene has CDR1 SGHVS and CDR2 FNYEAQ. The ends were cut back, 10 bases at V and 6 bases at J, with 27 bases in the middle. CDR3 protein: CATNDRGIGGGAGELFF. The CDR3, as DNA: TGTGCCACCAACGACAGGGGGATCGGCGGGGGGGCCGGGGAGCTGTTTTTT.

V usage is TRBV30 and J usage is TRBJ2-1, with D perhaps TRBD2 (5 bases). The CDR3 contains 14 residues. Per the germline V gene, CDR1 is GTSNPN and CDR2 is SVGIG (reference sequence). Trimming left V 4 bases short and J 5 bases short, with 15 bases between. The CDR3 loop reads CAWTSPQSHNEQFF. The CDR3 DNA reads as TGTGCCTGGACTAGCCCCCAGTCCCACAATGAGCAGTTCTTC.

The chain is built from TRBV5-6 and TRBJ2-3; the D call may be TRBD1 or TRBD2 (5 bases each). This CDR3 has 15 amino acids. The V end lost 4 bases, the J end lost 2 bases, and 14 bases lay between the germline ends. CDR1 SGHDT and CDR2 YYEEEE come from the germline V gene. The CDR3 reads CASSVGPGFTDTQYF. CDR3 nucleotide sequence: TGTGCCAGCAGCGTGGGGCCGGGGTTCACAGATACGCAGTATTTT.

V gene TRBV10-3 combines with J gene TRBJ2-1; D uncertain. V gave up 0 bases and J gave up 7 bases, with 10 bases separating them. The CDR3 totals 14 residues. Germline-derived CDR1 and CDR2 are ENHRY and SYGVKD. The CDR3 bases are TGTGCCATCAGTGAGTCGAAGGTCTATAATGAGCAGTTCTTC. Encoded protein: CAISESKVYNEQFF.

This clonotype was seen many times. The rearrangement joins TRBV4-1 to TRBJ1-1, with a weak D call TRBD1 (5 bases). CDR1 and CDR2 from the germline V gene are MGHRA and YSYEKL. V was clipped by 1 base and J by 7 bases, with 13 bases between them. The CDR3 has 14 amino acids. In DNA, the CDR3 is TGCGCCAGCAGCCAAGCCGGGGGACCATTTGAAGCTTTCTTT. Residues: CASSQAGGPFEAFF.